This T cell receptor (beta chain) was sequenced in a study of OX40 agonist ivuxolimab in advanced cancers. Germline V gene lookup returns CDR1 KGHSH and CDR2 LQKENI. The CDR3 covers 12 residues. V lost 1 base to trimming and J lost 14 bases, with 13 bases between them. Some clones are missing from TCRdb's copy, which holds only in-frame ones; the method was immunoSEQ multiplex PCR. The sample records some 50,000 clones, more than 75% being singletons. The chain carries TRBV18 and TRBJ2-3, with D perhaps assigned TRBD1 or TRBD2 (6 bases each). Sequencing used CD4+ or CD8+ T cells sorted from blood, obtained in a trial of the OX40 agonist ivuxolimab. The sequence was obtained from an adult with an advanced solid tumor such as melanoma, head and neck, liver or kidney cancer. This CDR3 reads CASSPQGGQPYF. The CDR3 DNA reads TGTGCCAGCTCACCACAGGGGGGTCAACCGTATTTT.